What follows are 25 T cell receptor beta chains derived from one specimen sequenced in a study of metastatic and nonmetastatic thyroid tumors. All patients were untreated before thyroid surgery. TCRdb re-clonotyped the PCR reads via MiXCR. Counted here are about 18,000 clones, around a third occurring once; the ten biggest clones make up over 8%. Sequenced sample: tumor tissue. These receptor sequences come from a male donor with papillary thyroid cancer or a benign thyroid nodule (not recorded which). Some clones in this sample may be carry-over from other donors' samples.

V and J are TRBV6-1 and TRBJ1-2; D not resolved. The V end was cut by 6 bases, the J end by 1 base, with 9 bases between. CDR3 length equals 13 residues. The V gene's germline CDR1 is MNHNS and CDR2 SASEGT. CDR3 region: CASSPTHNYGYTF. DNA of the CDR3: TGTGCCAGCAGCCCCACACATAACTATGGCTACACCTTC.

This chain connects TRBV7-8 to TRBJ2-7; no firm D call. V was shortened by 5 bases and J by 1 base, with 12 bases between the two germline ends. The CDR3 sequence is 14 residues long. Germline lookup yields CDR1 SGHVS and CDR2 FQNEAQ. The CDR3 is CASSPSPVSYEQYF. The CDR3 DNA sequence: TGTGCCAGCAGCCCTTCCCCAGTGTCCTACGAGCAGTACTTC. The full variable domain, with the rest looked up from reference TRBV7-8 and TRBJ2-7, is GAGVSQSPRYKVAKRGQDVALRCDPISGHVSLFWYQQALGQGPEFLTYFQNEAQLDKSGLPSDRFFAERPEGSVSTLKIQRTQQEDSAVYLCASSPSPVSYEQYFGPGTRLTVT.

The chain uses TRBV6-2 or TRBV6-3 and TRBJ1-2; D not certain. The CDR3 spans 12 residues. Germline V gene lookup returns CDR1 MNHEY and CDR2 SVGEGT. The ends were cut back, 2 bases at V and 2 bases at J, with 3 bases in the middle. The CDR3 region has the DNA TGTGCCAGCAGTTACGGGAACTATGGCTACACCTTC. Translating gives CASSYGNYGYTF.

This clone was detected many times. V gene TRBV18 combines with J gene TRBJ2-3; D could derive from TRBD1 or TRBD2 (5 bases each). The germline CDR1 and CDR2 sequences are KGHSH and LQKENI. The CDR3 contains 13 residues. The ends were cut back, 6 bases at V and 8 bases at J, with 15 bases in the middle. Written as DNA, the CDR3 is TGTGCCAGCTCGGGGGACGGCCTGACTACGCAGTATTTT. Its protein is CASSGDGLTTQYF.

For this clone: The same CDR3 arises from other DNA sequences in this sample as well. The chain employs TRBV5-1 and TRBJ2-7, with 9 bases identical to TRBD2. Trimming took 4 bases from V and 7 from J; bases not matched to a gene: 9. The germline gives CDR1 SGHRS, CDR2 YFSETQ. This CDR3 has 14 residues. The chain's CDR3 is CASSTNPAGGEQYF. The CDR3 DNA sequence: TGCGCCAGCAGCACAAACCCAGCGGGGGGAGAGCAGTACTTC.

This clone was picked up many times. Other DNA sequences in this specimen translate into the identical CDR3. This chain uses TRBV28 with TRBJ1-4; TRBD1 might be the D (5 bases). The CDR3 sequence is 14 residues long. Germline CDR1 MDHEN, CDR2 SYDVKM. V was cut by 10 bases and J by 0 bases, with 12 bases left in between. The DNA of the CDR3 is TGTGCCACCCGAAGGGGAACAACTAATGAAAAACTGTTTTTT. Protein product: CATRRGTTNEKLFF.

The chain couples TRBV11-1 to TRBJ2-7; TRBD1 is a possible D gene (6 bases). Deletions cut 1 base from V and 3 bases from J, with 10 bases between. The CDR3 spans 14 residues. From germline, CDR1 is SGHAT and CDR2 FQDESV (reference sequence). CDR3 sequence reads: CASSLVAGDYEQYF. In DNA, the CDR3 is TGTGCCAGCAGCTTAGTGGCAGGGGACTACGAGCAGTACTTC.

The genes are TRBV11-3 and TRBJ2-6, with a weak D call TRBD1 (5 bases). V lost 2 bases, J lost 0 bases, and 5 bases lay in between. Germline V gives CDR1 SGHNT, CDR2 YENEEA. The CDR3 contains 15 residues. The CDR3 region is CASSLQGSGANVLTF. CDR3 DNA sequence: TGTGCCAGCAGCTTACAGGGCTCTGGGGCCAACGTCCTGACTTTC.

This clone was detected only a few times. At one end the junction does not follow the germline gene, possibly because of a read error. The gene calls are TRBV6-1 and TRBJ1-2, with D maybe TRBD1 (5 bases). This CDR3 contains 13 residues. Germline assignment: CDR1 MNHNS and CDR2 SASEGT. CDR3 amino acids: CDSNRDRNYGYTF. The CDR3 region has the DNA TGTGACAGCAACCGAGACAGAAACTATGGCTACACATTC.

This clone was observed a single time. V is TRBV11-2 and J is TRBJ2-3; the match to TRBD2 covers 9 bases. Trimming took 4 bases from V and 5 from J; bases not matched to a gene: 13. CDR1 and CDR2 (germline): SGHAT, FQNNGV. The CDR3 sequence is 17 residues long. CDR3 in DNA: TGTGCCAGCAGCTCCAATAGCGGGAGCGCCCCCAGAGATACGCAGTATTTT. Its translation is CASSSNSGSAPRDTQYF.

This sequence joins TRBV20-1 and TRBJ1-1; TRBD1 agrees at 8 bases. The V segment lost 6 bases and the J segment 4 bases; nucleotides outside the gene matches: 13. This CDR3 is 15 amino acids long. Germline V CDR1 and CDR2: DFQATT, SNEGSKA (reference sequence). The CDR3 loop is CSAPTGADSGTEAFF. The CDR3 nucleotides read TGCAGTGCACCGACAGGGGCGGATTCGGGCACTGAAGCTTTCTTT.

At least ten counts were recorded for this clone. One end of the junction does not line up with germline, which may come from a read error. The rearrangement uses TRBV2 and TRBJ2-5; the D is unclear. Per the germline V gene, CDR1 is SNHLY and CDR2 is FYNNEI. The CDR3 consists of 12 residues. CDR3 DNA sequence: TGTGCCAGCAGTGAAGTCACAGAGAGCCAGTACTTC. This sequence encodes CASSEVTESQYF. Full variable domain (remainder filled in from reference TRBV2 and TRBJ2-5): EPEVTQTPSHQVTQMGQEVILRCVPISNHLYFYWYRQILGQKVEFLVSFYNNEISEKSEIFDDQFSVERPDGSNFTLKIRSTKLEDSAMYFCASSEVTESQYFGPGTRLLVL.

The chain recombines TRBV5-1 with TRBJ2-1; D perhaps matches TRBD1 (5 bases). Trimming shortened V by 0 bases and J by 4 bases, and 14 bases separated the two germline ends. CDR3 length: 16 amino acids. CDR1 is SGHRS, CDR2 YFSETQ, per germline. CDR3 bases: TGCGCCAGCAGCTTGGCCTCGACAGCCCGATACAATGAGCAGTTCTTC. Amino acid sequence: CASSLASTARYNEQFF.

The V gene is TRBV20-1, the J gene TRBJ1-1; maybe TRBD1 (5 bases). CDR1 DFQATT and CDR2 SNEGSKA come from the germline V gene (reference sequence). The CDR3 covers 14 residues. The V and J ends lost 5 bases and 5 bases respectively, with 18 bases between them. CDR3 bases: TGCAGTGCTTCGACTCAGGGATTTAGTACTGAAGCTTTCTTT. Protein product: CSASTQGFSTEAFF.

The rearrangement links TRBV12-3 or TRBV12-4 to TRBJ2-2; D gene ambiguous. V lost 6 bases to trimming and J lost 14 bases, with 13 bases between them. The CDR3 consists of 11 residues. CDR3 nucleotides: TGTGCCAGCAGCTATACCGGGTATCTGTTTTTT. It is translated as CASSYTGYLFF.

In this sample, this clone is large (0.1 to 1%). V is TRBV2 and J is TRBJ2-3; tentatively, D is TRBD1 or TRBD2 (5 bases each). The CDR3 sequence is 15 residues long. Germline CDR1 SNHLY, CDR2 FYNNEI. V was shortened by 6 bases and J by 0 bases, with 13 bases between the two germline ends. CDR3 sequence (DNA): TGTGCCAGCAGGGGACCTTCGCGTAGCACAGATACGCAGTATTTT. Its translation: CASRGPSRSTDTQYF.

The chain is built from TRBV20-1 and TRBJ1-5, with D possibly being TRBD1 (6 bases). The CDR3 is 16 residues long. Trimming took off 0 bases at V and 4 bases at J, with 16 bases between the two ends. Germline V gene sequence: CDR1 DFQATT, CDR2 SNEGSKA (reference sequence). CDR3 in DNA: TGCAGTGCTAGAGATGGGCAGGGGCCGCCAAATCAGCCCCAGCATTTT. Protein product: CSARDGQGPPNQPQHF.

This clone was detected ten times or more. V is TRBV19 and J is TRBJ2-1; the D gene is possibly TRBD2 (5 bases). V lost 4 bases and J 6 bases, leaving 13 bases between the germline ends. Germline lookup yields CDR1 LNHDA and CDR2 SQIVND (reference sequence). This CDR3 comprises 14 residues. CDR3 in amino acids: CASSTWTRVNEQFF. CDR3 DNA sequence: TGTGCCAGTAGTACTTGGACTCGCGTCAATGAGCAGTTCTTC.

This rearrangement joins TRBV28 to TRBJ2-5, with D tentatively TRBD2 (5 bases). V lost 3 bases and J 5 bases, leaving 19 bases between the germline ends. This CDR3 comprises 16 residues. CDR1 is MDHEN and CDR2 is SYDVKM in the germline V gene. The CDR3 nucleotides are TGTGCCAGCAGTTTGGAATGGACGGACTCTTTTGAGACCCAGTACTTC. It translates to CASSLEWTDSFETQYF.

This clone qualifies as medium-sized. CDR3 bases: TGTGCCAGCAGTTTGGTCCCGGGGGCCTCGGACACTGAAGCTTTCTTT. It translates to CASSLVPGASDTEAFF. V is TRBV28 and J is TRBJ1-1, with D possibly matching TRBD1 (6 bases). The CDR3 sequence is 16 residues long. Germline V gives CDR1 MDHEN, CDR2 SYDVKM. The V end was cut by 3 bases, the J end by 3 bases, with 17 bases between. The full variable domain, completed using reference TRBV28 and TRBJ1-1, is DVKVTQSSRYLVKRTGEKVFLECVQDMDHENMFWYRQDPGLGLRLIYFSYDVKMKEKGDIPEGYSVSREKKERFSLILESASTNQTSMYLCASSLVPGASDTEAFFGQGTRLTVV.

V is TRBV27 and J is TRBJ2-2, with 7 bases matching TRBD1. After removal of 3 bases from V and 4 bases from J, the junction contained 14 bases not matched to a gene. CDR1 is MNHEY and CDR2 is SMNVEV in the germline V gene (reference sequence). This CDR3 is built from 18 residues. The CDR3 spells CASSFVHGSGGPTGELFF. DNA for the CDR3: TGTGCCAGCAGTTTTGTTCATGGGTCAGGGGGACCCACCGGGGAGCTGTTTTTT.

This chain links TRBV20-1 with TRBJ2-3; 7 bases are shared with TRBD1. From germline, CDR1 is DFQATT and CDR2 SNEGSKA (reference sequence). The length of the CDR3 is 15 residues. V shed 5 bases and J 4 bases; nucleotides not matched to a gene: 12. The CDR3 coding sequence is TGCAGTGCTGCCTTGTGGGACAGTAAGCCAGATACGCAGTATTTT. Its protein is CSAALWDSKPDTQYF.

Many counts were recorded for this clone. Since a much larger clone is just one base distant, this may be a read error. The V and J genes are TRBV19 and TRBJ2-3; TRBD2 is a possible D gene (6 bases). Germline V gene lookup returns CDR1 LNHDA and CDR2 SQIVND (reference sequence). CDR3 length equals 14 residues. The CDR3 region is CASSGLTSTYTQYF. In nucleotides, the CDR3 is TGTGCCAGTAGCGGACTAACGAGCACATATACGCAGTATTTT.

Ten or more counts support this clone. The DNA of the CDR3 is TGTGCCACCAGCAGAGAATTGGAAAAACTGTTTTTT. Translated, it gives CATSRELEKLFF. The chain employs TRBV15 and TRBJ1-4; D is unclear. The CDR3 runs to 12 residues. V was cut by 0 bases and J by 8 bases, with 4 bases left in between. The V gene's germline CDR1 is LNHNV and CDR2 YYDKDF (reference sequence).

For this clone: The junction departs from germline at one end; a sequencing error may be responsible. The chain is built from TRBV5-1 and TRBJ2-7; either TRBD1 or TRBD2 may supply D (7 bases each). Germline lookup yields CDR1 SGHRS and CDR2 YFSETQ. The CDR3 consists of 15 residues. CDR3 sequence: CASTPTGRAPYDQYF. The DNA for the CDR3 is TGCGCCAGCACTCCGACAGGGAGGGCTCCCTACGATCAGTACTTC.